The clone carrying this TCR beta chain was picked up a small number of times. The data originate from a study of vaccination and CD4 T cells after COVID-19. Study in general: Two mRNA vaccine doses were given, either BNT162b2 or mRNA-1273.

Trimming removed 1 base at V and 1 base at J, with 0 bases between. This CDR3 region has 12 residues. Germline-derived CDR1 and CDR2 are LNHNV and YYDKDF (reference sequence). TCRdb ran MiXCR on the PCR reads and lists one entry per CDR3 protein. This table has tens of thousands of distinct CDR3 sequences, around 53% appearing once. The sample here was CD4+ T cells from blood, taken before SARS-CoV-2 vaccination. This TCR was recovered from a human donor who had recovered from COVID-19. The chain recombines TRBV15 with TRBJ2-3; D ambiguous. The CDR3 DNA follows: TGTGCCACCAGCAGAGGCACAGATACGCAGTATTTT. This gives the protein CATSRGTDTQYF.